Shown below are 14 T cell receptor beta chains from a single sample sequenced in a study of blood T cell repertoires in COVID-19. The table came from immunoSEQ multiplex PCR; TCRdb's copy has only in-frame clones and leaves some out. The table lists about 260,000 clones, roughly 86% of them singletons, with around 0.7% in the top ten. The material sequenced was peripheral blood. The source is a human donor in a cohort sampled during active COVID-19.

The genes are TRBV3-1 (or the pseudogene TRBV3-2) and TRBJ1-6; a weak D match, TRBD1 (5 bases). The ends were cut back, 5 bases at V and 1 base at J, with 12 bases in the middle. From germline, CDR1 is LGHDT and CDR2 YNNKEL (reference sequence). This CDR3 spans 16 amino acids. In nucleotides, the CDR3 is TGTGCCAGCAGCTATCCGGGGGGATCCTATAATTCACCCCTCCACTTT. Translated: CASSYPGGSYNSPLHF.

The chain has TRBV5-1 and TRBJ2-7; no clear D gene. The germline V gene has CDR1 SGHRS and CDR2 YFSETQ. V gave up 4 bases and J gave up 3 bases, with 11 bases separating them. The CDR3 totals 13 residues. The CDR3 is CASSPDSDYEQYF. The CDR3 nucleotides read TGCGCCAGCAGCCCCGACTCCGACTACGAGCAGTACTTC.

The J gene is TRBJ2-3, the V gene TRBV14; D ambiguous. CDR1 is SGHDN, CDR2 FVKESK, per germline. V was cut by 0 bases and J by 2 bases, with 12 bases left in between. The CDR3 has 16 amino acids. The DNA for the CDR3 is TGTGCCAGCAGCCAAGATATCAGTCCAACCACAGATACGCAGTATTTT. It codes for CASSQDISPTTDTQYF.

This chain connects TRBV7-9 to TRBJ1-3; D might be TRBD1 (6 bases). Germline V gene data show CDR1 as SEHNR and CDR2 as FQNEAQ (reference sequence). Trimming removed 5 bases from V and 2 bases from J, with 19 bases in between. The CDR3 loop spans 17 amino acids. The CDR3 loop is CASSPRGQPTPGNTIYF. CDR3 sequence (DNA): TGTGCCAGCAGCCCCCGGGGACAACCAACCCCTGGAAACACCATATATTTT.

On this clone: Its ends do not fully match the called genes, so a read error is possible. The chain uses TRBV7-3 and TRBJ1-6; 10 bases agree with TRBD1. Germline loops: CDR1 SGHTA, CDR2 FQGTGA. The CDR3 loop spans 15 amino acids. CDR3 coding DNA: TGTGCCAGCAGCATAACGGGACAGGGGAATTCACCCCTCCACTTT. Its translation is CASSITGQGNSPLHF.

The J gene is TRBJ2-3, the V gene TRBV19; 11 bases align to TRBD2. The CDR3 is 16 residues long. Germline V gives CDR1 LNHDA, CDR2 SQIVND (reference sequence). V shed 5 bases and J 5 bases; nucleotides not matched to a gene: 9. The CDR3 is CASSAELAGGGDTQYF. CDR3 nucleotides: TGTGCCAGTAGTGCAGAGCTAGCGGGGGGAGGAGATACGCAGTATTTT.

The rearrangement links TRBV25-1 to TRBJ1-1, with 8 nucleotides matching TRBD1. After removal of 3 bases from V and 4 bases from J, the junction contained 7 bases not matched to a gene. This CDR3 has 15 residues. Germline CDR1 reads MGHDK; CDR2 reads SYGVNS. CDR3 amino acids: CASSDRQGPSTEAFF. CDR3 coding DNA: TGTGCCAGCAGTGACCGACAGGGGCCGAGCACTGAAGCTTTCTTT.

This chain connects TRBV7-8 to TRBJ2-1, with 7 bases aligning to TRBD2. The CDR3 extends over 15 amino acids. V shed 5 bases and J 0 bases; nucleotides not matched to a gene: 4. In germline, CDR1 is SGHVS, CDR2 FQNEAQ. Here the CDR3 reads CASSLRETSYNEQFF. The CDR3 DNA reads TGTGCCAGCAGCCTGCGGGAGACCTCCTACAATGAGCAGTTCTTC.

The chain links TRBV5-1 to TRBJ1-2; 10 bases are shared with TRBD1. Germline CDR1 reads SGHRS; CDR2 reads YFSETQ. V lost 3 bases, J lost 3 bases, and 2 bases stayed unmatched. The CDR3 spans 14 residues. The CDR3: CASSSGTGDYGYTF. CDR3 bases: TGCGCCAGCAGCTCCGGGACAGGGGACTATGGCTACACCTTC.

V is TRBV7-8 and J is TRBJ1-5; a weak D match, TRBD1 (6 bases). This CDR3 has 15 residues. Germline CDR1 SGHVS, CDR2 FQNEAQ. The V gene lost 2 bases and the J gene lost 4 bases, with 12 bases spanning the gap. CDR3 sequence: CASSLNRVGNQPQHF. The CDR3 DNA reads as TGTGCCAGCAGCTTAAACAGGGTTGGTAATCAGCCCCAGCATTTT.

In nucleotides, the CDR3 is TGTGCCAGCAGCCTCGGACAGGGTTCCTACGAGCAGTACTTC. Translation gives CASSLGQGSYEQYF. The chain is built from TRBV3-1 (or the pseudogene TRBV3-2) and TRBJ2-7, with TRBD1 matching 8 bases. After removal of 4 bases from V and 1 base from J, the junction contained 3 bases not matched to a gene. This CDR3 is built from 14 residues. Germline CDR1 is LGHDT and CDR2 is YNNKEL (reference sequence).

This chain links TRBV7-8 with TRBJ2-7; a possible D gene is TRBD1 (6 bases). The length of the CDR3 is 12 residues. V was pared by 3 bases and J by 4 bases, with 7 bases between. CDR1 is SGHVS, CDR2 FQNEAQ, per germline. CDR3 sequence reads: CASSFTGYEQYF. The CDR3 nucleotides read TGTGCCAGCAGCTTTACAGGGTACGAGCAGTACTTC.

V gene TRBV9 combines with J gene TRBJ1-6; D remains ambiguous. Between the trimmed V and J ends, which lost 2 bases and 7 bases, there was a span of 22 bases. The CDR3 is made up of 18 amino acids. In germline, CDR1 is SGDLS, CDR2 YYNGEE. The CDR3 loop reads CASSVEPGGGLKNSPLHF. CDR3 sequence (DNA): TGTGCCAGCAGCGTGGAACCCGGAGGAGGGCTTAAGAATTCACCCCTCCACTTT.

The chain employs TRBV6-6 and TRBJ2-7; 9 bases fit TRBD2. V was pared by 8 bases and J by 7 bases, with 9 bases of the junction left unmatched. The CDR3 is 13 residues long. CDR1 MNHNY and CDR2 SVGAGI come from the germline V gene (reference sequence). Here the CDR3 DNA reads TGTGCCAGCCGAGGCGGGGGGGCGGATGAGCAGTACTTC. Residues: CASRGGGADEQYF.